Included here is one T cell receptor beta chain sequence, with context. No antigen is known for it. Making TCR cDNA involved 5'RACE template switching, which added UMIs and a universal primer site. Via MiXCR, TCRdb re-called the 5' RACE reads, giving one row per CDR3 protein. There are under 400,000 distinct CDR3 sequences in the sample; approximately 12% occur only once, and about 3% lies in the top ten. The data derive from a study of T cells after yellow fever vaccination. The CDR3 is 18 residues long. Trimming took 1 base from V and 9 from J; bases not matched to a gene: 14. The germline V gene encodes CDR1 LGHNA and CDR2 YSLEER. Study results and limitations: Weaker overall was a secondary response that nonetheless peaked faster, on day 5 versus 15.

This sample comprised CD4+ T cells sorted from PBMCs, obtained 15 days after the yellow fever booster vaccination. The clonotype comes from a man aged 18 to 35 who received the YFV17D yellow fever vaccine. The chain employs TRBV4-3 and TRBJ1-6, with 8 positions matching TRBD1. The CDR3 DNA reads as TGCGCCAGCAGCCAAGTAGTCCATCCCGGGACAGGCAGTTCACCCCTCCACTTT. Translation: CASSQVVHPGTGSSPLHF.